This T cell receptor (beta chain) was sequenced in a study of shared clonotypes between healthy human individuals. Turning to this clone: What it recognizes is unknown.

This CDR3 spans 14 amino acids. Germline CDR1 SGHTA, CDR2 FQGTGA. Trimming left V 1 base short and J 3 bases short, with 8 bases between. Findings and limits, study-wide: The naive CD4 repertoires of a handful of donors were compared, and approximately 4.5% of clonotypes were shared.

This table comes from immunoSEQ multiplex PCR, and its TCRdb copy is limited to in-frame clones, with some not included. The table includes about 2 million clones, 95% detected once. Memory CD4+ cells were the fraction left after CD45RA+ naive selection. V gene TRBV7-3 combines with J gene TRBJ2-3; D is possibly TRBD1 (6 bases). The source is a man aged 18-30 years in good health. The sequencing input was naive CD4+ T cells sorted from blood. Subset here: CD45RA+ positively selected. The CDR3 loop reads CASSLMQGTDTQYF. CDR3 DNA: TGTGCCAGCAGCTTAATGCAGGGGACAGATACGCAGTATTTT.